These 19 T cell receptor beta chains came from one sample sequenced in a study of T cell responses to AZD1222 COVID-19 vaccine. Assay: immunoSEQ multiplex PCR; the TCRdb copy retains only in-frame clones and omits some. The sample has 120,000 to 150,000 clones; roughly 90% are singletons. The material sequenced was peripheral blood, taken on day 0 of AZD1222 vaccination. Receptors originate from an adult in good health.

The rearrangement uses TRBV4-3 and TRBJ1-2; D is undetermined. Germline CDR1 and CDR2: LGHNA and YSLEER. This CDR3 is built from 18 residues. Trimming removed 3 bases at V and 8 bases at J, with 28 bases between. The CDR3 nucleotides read TGCGCCAGCAGCCACATCCAAGAAGGAAGGGTTAGGATTCAAGGCTACACCTTC. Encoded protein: CASSHIQEGRVRIQGYTF.

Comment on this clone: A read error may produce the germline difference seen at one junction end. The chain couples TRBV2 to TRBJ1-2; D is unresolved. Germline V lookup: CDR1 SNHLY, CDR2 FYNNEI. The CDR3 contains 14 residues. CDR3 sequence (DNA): TGTGCCAGCTATTTACCCCCTTCTAAATATGGCTACACCTTC. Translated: CASYLPPSKYGYTF.

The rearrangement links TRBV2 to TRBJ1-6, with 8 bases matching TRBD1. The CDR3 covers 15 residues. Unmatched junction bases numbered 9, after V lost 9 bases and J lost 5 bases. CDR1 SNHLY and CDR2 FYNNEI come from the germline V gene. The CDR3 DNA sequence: TGTGCCAGTTCACGGACAGGGTCCCATAATTCACCCCTCCACTTT. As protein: CASSRTGSHNSPLHF.

CDR3 DNA sequence: TGTGCCAGCAGTTTAGGAACACAGTACACTGAAGCTTTCTTT. This encodes CASSLGTQYTEAFF. This rearrangement joins TRBV28 to TRBJ1-1; D gene ambiguous. This CDR3 is 14 amino acids long. V lost 2 bases, J lost 3 bases, and 10 bases lay in between. The germline gives CDR1 MDHEN, CDR2 SYDVKM.

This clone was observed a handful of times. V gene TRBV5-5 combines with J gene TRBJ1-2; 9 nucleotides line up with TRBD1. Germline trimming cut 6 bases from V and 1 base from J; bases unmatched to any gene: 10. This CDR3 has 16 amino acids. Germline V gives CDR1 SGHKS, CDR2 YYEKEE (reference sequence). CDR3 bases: TGTGCCAGCACCGCCGTTACAGGGGGCTATAACTATGGCTACACCTTC. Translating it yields CASTAVTGGYNYGYTF.

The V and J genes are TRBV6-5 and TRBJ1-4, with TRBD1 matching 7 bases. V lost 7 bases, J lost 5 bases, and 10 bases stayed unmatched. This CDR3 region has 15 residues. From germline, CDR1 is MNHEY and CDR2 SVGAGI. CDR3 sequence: CASNPGGQRNEKLFF. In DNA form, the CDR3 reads TGTGCCAGCAATCCCGGGGGACAGAGAAATGAAAAACTGTTTTTT.

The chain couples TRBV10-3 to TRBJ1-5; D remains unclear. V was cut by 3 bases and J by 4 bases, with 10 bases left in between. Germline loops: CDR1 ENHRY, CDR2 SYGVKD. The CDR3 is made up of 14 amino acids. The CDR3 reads CAISDGPQNQPQHF. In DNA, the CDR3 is TGTGCCATCAGTGACGGGCCCCAGAATCAGCCCCAGCATTTT.

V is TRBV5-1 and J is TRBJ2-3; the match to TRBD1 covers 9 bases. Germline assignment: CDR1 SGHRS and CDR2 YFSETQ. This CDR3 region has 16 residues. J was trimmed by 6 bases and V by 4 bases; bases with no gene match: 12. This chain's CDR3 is CASSPPTGGGADTQYF. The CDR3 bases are TGCGCCAGCAGCCCCCCGACAGGGGGTGGAGCGGATACGCAGTATTTT.

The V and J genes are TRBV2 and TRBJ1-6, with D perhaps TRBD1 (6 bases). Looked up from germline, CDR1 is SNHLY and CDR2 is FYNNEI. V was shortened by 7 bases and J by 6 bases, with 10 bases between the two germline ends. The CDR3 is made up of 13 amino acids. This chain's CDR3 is CASNRESNSPLHF. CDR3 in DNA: TGTGCCAGCAACAGGGAAAGTAATTCACCCCTCCACTTT.

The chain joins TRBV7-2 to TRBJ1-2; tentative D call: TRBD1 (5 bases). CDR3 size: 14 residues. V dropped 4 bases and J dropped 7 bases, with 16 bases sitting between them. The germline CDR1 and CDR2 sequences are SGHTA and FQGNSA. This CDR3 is CASSSLGAGGGYTF. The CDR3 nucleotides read TGTGCCAGCAGCTCCCTCGGGGCTGGAGGTGGCTACACCTTC.

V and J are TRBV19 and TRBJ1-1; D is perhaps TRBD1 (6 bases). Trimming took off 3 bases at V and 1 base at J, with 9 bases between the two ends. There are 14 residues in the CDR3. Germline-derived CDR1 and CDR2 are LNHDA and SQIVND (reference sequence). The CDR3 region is CASSMLGQNTEAFF. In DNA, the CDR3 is TGTGCCAGTAGTATGCTGGGACAGAACACTGAAGCTTTCTTT.

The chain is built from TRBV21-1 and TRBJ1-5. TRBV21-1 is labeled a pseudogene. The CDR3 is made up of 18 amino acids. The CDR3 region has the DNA TGTGCCAGCAGCAAATCCCTGGCCGGGCTGTATAGCAATCAGCCCCAGCATTTT. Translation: CASSKSLAGLYSNQPQHF.

The CDR3 sequence is CASSQEPGQGVDSPLHF. Written as DNA, the CDR3 is TGCGCCAGCAGCCAAGAACCGGGACAGGGGGTAGATTCACCCCTCCACTTT. The chain is built from TRBV4-3 and TRBJ1-6; 11 bases agree with TRBD1. Looked up from germline, CDR1 is LGHNA and CDR2 is YSLEER. The CDR3 extends over 17 amino acids. Losses at the gene ends were 0 bases for V and 8 bases for J; bases not matched to a gene: 6.

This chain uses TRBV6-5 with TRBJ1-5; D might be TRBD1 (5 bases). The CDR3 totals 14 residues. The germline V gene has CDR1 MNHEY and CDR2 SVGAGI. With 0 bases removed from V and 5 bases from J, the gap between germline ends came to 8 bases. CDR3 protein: CASSYSAGYQPQHF. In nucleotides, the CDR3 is TGTGCCAGCAGTTACTCGGCAGGGTATCAGCCCCAGCATTTT.

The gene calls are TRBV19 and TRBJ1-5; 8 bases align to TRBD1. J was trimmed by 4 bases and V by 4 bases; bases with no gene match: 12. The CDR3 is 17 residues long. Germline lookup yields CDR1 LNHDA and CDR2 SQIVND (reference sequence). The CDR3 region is CASSTRQGPTNNQPQHF. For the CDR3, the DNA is TGTGCCAGTAGTACCCGACAGGGGCCGACGAATAATCAGCCCCAGCATTTT.

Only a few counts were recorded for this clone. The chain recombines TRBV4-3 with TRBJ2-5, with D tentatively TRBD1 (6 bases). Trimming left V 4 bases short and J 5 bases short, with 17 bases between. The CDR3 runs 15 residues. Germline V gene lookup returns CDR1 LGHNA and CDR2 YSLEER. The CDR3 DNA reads TGCGCCAGCAGCCCTTCCAGGGGAGTCGGGGAGACCCAGTACTTC. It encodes CASSPSRGVGETQYF.

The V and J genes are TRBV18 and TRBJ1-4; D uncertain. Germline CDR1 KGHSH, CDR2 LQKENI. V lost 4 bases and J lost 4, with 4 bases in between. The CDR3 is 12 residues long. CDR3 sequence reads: CASSRYNEKLFF. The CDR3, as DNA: TGTGCCAGCTCACGATATAATGAAAAACTGTTTTTT.

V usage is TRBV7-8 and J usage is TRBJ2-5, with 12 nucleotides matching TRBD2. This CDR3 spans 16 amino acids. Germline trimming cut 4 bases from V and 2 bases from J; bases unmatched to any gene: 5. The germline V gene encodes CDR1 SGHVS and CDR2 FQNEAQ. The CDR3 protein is CASSSWTSGDQETQYF. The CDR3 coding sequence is TGTGCCAGCAGCTCCTGGACTAGCGGGGATCAAGAGACCCAGTACTTC.

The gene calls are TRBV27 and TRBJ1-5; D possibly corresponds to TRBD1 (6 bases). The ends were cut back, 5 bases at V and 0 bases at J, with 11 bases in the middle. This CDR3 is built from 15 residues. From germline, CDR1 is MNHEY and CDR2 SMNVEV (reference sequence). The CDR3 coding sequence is TGTGCCAGCAGTCTCGGCAGGGGTAGCAATCAGCCCCAGCATTTT. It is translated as CASSLGRGSNQPQHF.